The clone carrying this T cell receptor (beta chain) has only a few counts. Its antigen remains unidentified. This CDR3 has 16 residues. Germline CDR1 reads LGHNA; CDR2 reads YNFKEQ. J was trimmed by 4 bases and V by 5 bases; bases with no gene match: 8. These data are taken from a study of cytomegalovirus exposure and HLA in healthy donors. Amplification used 60 Vbeta primers and 13 Jbeta primers. Clones were sequenced by immunoSEQ multiplex PCR, and TCRdb holds only the in-frame ones, with some missing. The repertoire holds 85,000 to 100,000 clones, with roughly 63% as singletons. Findings and limits, study-wide: When a later analysis was performed, an Asian-associated ancestry cluster reportedly had fewer N-insertions than the roughly 670-donor mean. Per a prior analysis, the majority of TCR beta V segments were productive roughly 87% or roughly 30% of the time. Later analysis revealed greater clonal expansion in HLA-associated TCR beta chains than in equally common others.

V is TRBV4-2 and J is TRBJ2-3, with 11 bases fitting TRBD2. The origin of this receptor is a man aged 45-65 years in good health and CMV-seronegative. Sequences were obtained from PBMCs. CDR3 region: CASSSHSTSGADTQYF. The CDR3, as DNA: TGTGCCAGCAGCTCCCACTCGACTAGCGGGGCAGATACGCAGTATTTT.